The rows below give T cell receptor beta chains drawn from one sample of a study of T cell repertoires in cytomegalovirus infection. Antigens for these TCRs are unknown. TCRdb called the reads again in MiXCR, with one record for every CDR3 protein. The sample holds 27,000 or so distinct CDR3 sequences; about 19% are singletons and the top ten take 65% to 85%. Source: CD8+ T cells from cultured PBMCs, taken from culture after CMV antigen stimulation. Receptors originate from a human donor in good health (CMV status not recorded). Some clones in this sample may be carry-over from other donors' samples. Both conserved end residues are trimmed from each CDR3.

cdr3_aa: ASSTGTRKEQY
v_call: TRBV19
j_call: TRBJ2-7

cdr3_aa: ASSLGRGKDEQF
v_call: TRBV7-8
j_call: TRBJ2-1

cdr3_aa: ASSVDSSYEQY
v_call: TRBV9
j_call: TRBJ2-7

cdr3_aa: ATSPRRSGRAIGEQF
v_call: TRBV15
j_call: TRBJ2-1

cdr3_aa: ASTRFVSGEETQY
v_call: TRBV9
j_call: TRBJ2-5

cdr3_aa: ASSRGLAGGAYEQY
v_call: TRBV11-2
j_call: TRBJ2-7

cdr3_aa: ASSQDWNSPLH
v_call: TRBV4-3
j_call: TRBJ1-6

cdr3_aa: ASSQWFQGDTEAF
v_call: TRBV4-1
j_call: TRBJ1-1

cdr3_aa: ATSRDSHERPQETQY
v_call: TRBV15
j_call: TRBJ2-5

cdr3_aa: ASSPLVGNTIY
v_call: TRBV11-2
j_call: TRBJ1-3

cdr3_aa: ATSREDYSNQPQH
v_call: TRBV6-2/TRBV6-3
j_call: TRBJ1-5

cdr3_aa: ASRDSTAGYT
v_call: TRBV7-6
j_call: TRBJ1-2

cdr3_aa: ASSFRDRGGETQY
v_call: TRBV7-6
j_call: TRBJ2-5

cdr3_aa: ASSLKGVDGYT
v_call: TRBV7-9
j_call: TRBJ1-2

cdr3_aa: ASSYGFEGRFVAQH
v_call: TRBV6-2/TRBV6-3
j_call: TRBJ1-5

cdr3_aa: ASSYSRGNEQF
v_call: TRBV6-5
j_call: TRBJ2-1

cdr3_aa: SGTDRTITYEQY
v_call: TRBV20-1
j_call: TRBJ2-7

cdr3_aa: ASSALWGYEAF
v_call: TRBV28
j_call: TRBJ1-1

cdr3_aa: SARDFKRLGETQY
v_call: TRBV20-1
j_call: TRBJ2-5

cdr3_aa: ASSATSGGPEQY
v_call: TRBV7-6
j_call: TRBJ2-7

cdr3_aa: ASSSTTLEGQPQH
v_call: TRBV28
j_call: TRBJ1-5

cdr3_aa: ASSTPEDRMNTEAF
v_call: TRBV7-9
j_call: TRBJ1-1